This entry describes one T cell receptor (beta chain). Its matching antigen is unknown. These data originate in a study of blood T cells in healthy people across ages. CDR1 is SGHNT and CDR2 is YYREEE in the germline V gene (reference sequence). Trimming took 4 bases from V and 7 from J, leaving 21 bases between them. The CDR3 spans 15 residues. Combining a sample-barcoded 5' primer with a J-beta primer mix, a second PCR ran for roughly 7 to 11 cycles. TCRdb re-called the 5' RACE reads through MiXCR, storing one row per CDR3 protein. The repertoire consists of hundreds of thousands of distinct CDR3 sequences, with under 30% occurring once and the leading ten covering 15% to 18%. Notes on the study in general: TCR beta diversity was tightly associated with the proportion of naive T cells.

The V and J genes are TRBV5-4 and TRBJ2-7; TRBD1 might be the D (5 bases). The receptor was derived from an elderly woman in good health. The specimen was blood. The CDR3 region has the DNA TGTGCCAGCAGCCCTGACAGAGCCATATACAATGAGCAGTACTTC. Its translation: CASSPDRAIYNEQYF.